These T cell receptor beta chains were read from a single sample in a study of blood T cell repertoires in COVID-19. Profiled with immunoSEQ multiplex PCR; TCRdb holds only in-frame clones, not every one. The sample has more than 400,000 clones, 90% seen once; the top ten hold under 0.7%. The source material was PBMCs or T cells enriched from blood (not recorded which). The receptors shown here come from a man between 18 and 29 years old who had recovered from COVID-19. Both conserved end residues are part of each CDR3. The D gene is left open where the match is weak. Clone sizes are given selectively: once, few, many, or a class where the clone is expanded.

j_call d_call v_call clone_size cdr3_nt cdr3_aa
TRBJ1-1 - TRBV20-1 - TGCAGTGCTAGTCAGACAGCGAACACTGAAGCTTTCTTT CSASQTANTEAFF
TRBJ2-2 TRBD1 TRBV5-1 - TGCGCCAGCAGCTTCCGGACAGGGAACACCGGGGAGCTGTTTTTT CASSFRTGNTGELFF
TRBJ1-2 TRBD1 TRBV18 - TGTGCCAGCTCACCTGGGACAGGGGATTTAGGAGGCTACACCTTC CASSPGTGDLGGYTF
TRBJ2-5 - TRBV5-4 - TGTGCCAGCAGCTTGGGTGACAGGTTCCAAGAGACCCAGTACTTC CASSLGDRFQETQYF
TRBJ1-5 - TRBV4-1 few TGCGCCAGCAGCCAAGGTCACGAGGATAATCAGCCCCAGCATTTT CASSQGHEDNQPQHF
TRBJ2-2 TRBD1 TRBV5-1 - TGCGCCAGCAGTAGGACAGGGGGCAACGGGGAGCTGTTTTTT CASSRTGGNGELFF
TRBJ1-5 TRBD1 TRBV2 - TGTGCCAGCAGTGAAGCGCAGGGGGGACAGCCCCAGCATTTT CASSEAQGGQPQHF
TRBJ1-1 - TRBV2 - TGTGCCAGCAGTGCCCAGGGGTACACTGAAGCTTTCTTT CASSAQGYTEAFF
TRBJ2-7 TRBD2 TRBV7-6 once TGTGCCAGCACCGTAGCGGGAGGAGATTACGAGCAGTACTTC CASTVAGGDYEQYF
TRBJ1-2 TRBD1 TRBV6-2/TRBV6-3 - TGTGCCAGCAGCGATACTCGGACAGGCAACTATGGCTACACCTTC CASSDTRTGNYGYTF
TRBJ2-2 - TRBV6-2/TRBV6-3 - TGTGCCAGCAGTTCAGGCGTCCCAAACACCGGGGAGCTGTTTTTT CASSSGVPNTGELFF
TRBJ2-7 - TRBV4-1 once TGCGCCAGCAGCCAAGAAGGACGGAGGGACGAGCAGTACTTC CASSQEGRRDEQYF